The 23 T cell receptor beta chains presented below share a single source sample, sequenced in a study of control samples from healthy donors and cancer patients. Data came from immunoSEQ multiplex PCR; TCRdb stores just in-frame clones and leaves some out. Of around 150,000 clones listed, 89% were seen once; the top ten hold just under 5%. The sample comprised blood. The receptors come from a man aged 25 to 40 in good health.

CDR3 protein: CASSVQSRGRNTEAFF. The CDR3 nucleotides read TGTGCCAGCAGTGTGCAGTCCCGGGGGAGAAACACTGAAGCTTTCTTT. The V gene is TRBV6-1, the J gene TRBJ1-1; possibly TRBD1 for D (5 bases). The CDR3 has 16 amino acids. CDR1 and CDR2 from the germline V gene are MNHNS and SASEGT. Trimming left V 4 bases short and J 2 bases short, with 17 bases between.

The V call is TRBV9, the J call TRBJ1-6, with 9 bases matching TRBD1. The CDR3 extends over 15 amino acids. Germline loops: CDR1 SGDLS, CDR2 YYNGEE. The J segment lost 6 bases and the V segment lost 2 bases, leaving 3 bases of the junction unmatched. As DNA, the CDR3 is TGTGCCAGCAGCGTTAGGGACAGGGTTAATTCACCCCTCCACTTT. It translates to CASSVRDRVNSPLHF.

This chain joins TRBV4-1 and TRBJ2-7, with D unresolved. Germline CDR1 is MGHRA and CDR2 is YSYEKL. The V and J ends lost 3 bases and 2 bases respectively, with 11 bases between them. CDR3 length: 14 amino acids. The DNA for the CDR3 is TGCGCCAGCAGCCATTCAGCGACCCCCTACGAGCAGTACTTC. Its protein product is CASSHSATPYEQYF.

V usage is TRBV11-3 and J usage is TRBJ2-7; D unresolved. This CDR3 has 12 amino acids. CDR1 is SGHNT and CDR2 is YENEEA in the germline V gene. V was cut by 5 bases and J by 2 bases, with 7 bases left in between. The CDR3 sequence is CASSLRAYEQYF. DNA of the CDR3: TGTGCCAGCAGCCTACGGGCCTACGAGCAGTACTTC. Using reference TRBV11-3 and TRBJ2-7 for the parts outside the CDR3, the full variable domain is EAGVVQSPRYKIIEKKQPVAFWCNPISGHNTLYWYLQNLGQGPELLIRYENEEAVDDSQLPKDRFSAERLKGVDSTLKIQPAELGDSAVYLCASSLRAYEQYFGPGTRLTVT.

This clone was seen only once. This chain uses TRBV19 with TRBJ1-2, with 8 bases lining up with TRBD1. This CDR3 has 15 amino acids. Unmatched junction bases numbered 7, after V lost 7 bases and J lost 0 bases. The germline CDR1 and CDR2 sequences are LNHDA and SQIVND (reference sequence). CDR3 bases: TGTGCCAGTACCATGGGACAGGCCGCTAACTATGGCTACACCTTC. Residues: CASTMGQAANYGYTF.

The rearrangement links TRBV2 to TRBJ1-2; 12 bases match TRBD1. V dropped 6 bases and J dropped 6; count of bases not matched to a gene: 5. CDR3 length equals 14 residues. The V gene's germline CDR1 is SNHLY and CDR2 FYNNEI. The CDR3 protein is CASRVGQGAHGYTF. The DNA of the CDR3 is TGTGCCAGCAGGGTGGGACAGGGGGCCCATGGCTACACCTTC.

The CDR3 protein is CASSATPIKEYEQYF. The CDR3 region has the DNA TGTGCCAGCAGCGCAACGCCCATAAAGGAGTACGAGCAGTACTTC. The chain joins TRBV9 to TRBJ2-7; the D is unclear. The length of the CDR3 is 15 residues. V shed 3 bases and J shed 4 bases, with 17 bases lying between them. Per germline, CDR1 SGDLS and CDR2 YYNGEE.

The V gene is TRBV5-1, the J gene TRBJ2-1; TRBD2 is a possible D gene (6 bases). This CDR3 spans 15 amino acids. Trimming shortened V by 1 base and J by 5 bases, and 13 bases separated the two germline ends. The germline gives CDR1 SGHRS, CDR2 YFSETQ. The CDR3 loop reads CASSLPRLGDNEQFF. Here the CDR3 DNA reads TGCGCCAGCAGCTTGCCCCGACTAGGAGACAATGAGCAGTTCTTC.

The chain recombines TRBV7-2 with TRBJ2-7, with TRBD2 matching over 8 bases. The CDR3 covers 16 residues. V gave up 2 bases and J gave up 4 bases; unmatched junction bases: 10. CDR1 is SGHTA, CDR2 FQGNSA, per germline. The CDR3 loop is CASSLRRLALGYEQYF. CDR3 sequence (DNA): TGTGCCAGCAGCTTAAGACGACTAGCGTTAGGATACGAGCAGTACTTC.

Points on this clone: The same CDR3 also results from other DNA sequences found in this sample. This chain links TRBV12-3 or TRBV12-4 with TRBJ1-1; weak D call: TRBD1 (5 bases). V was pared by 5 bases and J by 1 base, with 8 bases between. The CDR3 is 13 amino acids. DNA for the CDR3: TGTGCCAGCAGTCCAACAGGGAACACTGAAGCTTTCTTT. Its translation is CASSPTGNTEAFF.

The CDR3 loop is CASSAYTSGGEQFF. CDR3 nucleotide sequence: TGTGCCAGCAGTGCATACACTAGCGGCGGTGAGCAGTTCTTC. The chain has TRBV6-2 or TRBV6-3 and TRBJ2-1; 8 nucleotides line up with TRBD2. Germline assignment: CDR1 MNHEY and CDR2 SVGEGT. After removal of 5 bases from V and 9 bases from J, the junction contained 9 bases not matched to a gene. The CDR3 length is 14 residues.

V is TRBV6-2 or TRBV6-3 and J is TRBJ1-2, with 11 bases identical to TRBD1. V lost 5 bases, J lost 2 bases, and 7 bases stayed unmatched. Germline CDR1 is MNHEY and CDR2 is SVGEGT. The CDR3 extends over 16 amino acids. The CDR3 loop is CASSTQRDRGNYGYTF. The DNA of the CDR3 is TGTGCCAGCAGTACACAAAGGGACAGGGGGAACTATGGCTACACCTTC.

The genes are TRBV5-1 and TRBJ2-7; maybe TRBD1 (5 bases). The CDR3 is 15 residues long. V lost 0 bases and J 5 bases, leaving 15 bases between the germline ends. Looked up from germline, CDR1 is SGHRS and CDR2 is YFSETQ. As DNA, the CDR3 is TGCGCCAGCAGCTTGGGGCAGGGCGGTACCAACGAGCAGTACTTC. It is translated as CASSLGQGGTNEQYF.

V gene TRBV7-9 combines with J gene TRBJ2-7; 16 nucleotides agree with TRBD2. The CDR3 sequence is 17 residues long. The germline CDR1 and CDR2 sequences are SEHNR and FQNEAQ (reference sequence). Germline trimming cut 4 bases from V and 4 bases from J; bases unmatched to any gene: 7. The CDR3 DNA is TGTGCCAGCAGCTCCCCCGGGACTAGCGGGAGGGTGTACGAGCAGTACTTC. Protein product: CASSSPGTSGRVYEQYF.

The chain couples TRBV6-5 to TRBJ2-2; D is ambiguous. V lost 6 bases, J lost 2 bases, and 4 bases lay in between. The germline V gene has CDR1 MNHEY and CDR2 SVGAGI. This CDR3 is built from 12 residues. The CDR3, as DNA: TGTGCCAGCAGCGATAACACCGGGGAGCTGTTTTTT. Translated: CASSDNTGELFF.

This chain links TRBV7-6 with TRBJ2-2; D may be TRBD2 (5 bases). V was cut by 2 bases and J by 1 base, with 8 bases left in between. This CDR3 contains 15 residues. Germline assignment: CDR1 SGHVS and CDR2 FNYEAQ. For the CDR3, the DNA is TGTGCCAGCAGCTTAAATAGCGAGAACACCGGGGAGCTGTTTTTT. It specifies CASSLNSENTGELFF. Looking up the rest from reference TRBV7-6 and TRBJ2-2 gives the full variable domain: GAGVSQSPRYKVTKRGQDVALRCDPISGHVSLYWYRQALGQGPEFLTYFNYEAQQDKSGLPNDRFSAERPEGSISTLTIQRTEQRDSAMYRCASSLNSENTGELFFGEGSRLTVL.

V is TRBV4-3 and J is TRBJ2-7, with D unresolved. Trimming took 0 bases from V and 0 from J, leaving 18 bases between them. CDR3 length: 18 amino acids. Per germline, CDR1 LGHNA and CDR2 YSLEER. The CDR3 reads CASSQDRADSSYSYEQYF. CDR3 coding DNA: TGCGCCAGCAGCCAAGATAGGGCCGATAGCTCGTACTCCTACGAGCAGTACTTC.

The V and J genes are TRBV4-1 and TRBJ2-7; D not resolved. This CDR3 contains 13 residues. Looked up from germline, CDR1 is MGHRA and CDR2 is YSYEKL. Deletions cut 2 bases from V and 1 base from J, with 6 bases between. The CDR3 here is CASSQRESYEQYF. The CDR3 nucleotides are TGCGCCAGCAGCCAAAGGGAATCCTACGAGCAGTACTTC.

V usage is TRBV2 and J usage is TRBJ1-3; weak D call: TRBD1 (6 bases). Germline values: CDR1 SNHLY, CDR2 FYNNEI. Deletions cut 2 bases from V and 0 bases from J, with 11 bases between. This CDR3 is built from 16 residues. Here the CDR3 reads CASSERTAYSGNTIYF. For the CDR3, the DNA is TGTGCCAGCAGTGAACGGACAGCATACTCTGGAAACACCATATATTTT.

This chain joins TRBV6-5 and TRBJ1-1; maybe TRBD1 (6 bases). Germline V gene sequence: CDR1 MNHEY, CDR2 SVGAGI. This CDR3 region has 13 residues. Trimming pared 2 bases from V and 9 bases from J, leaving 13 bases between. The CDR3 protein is CASSYRDTTKAFF. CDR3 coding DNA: TGTGCCAGCAGTTACCGGGACACTACAAAAGCTTTCTTT.

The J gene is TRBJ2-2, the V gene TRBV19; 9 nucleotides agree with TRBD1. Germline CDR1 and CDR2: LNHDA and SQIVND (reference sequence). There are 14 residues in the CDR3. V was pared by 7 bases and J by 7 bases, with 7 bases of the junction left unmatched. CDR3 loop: CASKNRGLYGELFF. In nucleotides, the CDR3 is TGTGCCAGTAAAAACAGGGGGCTTTACGGGGAGCTGTTTTTT.

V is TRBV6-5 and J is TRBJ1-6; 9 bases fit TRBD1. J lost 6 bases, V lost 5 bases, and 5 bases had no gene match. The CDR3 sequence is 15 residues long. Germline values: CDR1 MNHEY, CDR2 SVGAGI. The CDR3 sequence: CASSPGTGSNSPLHF. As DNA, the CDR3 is TGTGCCAGCAGTCCCGGGACAGGGAGTAATTCACCCCTCCACTTT.

In nucleotides, the CDR3 is TGTGCCAGCAGCTTACCCCGGGTGTATAGCAATCAGCCCCAGCATTTT. Translation: CASSLPRVYSNQPQHF. The chain joins TRBV7-6 to TRBJ1-5; D is uncertain. V was pared by 2 bases and J by 0 bases, with 11 bases between. Germline assignment: CDR1 SGHVS and CDR2 FNYEAQ. CDR3 length: 16 amino acids.